This T cell receptor (beta chain) was documented in a study of T cell repertoires in cytomegalovirus infection. Overall study findings and caveats: Dominant in the ex vivo response were TCR beta clonotypes restricted by HLA-C and specific for CMV. Totalled public TCR beta family frequency picked out people who carried CMV plus the relevant HLA.

Trimming took 3 bases from V and 6 from J, leaving 2 bases between them. This CDR3 comprises 11 residues. From germline, CDR1 is LNHDA and CDR2 SQIVND (reference sequence). The table lists this clonotype with many counts. What it recognizes is unknown. TCRdb itself ran the reads through MiXCR, one entry per CDR3 protein. The profile shows about 260,000 distinct CDR3 sequences, approximately 14% of them singletons. Material for sequencing was PBMCs. This sequence originates from a human donor in good health (CMV status not recorded). Some clones in this sample may be carry-over from other donors' samples. J is TRBJ2-2 and V is TRBV19; D gene uncertain. CDR3 in DNA: TGTGCCAGTAGTATTTCCGGGGAGCTGTTTTTT. It codes for CASSISGELFF.